A single sample gave rise to the 24 T cell receptor beta chains below, sequenced in a study of early T cells in non-severe SARS-CoV-2 infection. A single record per CDR3 protein comes from TCRdb applying MiXCR to the 5' RACE reads. The data contain more than 50,000 distinct CDR3 sequences, about 13% of them singletons. Sequenced input: whole blood. These receptors all come from an adult who was a healthcare worker with PCR-confirmed SARS-CoV-2 infection or an uninfected control (not recorded which).

This clonotype was counted many times. The genes are TRBV4-1 and TRBJ2-7; 9 nucleotides agree with TRBD1. J lost 1 base, V lost 2 bases, and 6 bases had no gene match. The germline V gene encodes CDR1 MGHRA and CDR2 YSYEKL. This CDR3 has 16 residues. CDR3 nucleotide sequence: TGCGCCAGCAGCCAAACCGGGACAGGGCTTTCCTACGAGCAGTACTTC. This encodes CASSQTGTGLSYEQYF.

This clonotype was seen at least ten times. The chain uses TRBV5-1 and TRBJ1-5, with TRBD1 matching 10 bases. Germline trimming cut 5 bases from V and 3 bases from J; bases unmatched to any gene: 5. The CDR3 covers 15 residues. Germline V gene lookup returns CDR1 SGHRS and CDR2 YFSETQ. The CDR3 reads CASRSGTGVNQPQHF. CDR3 DNA: TGCGCCAGCAGGTCCGGGACAGGGGTCAATCAGCCCCAGCATTTT.

This clonotype has more than one count but fewer than ten. The chain has TRBV19 and TRBJ2-7; 12 bases align to TRBD2. Per germline, CDR1 LNHDA and CDR2 SQIVND (reference sequence). The CDR3 is made up of 18 amino acids. V lost 4 bases to trimming and J lost 0 bases; unmatched junction nucleotides: 10. CDR3 DNA: TGTGCCAGTAGTACAAGGGCGTCGACTAGCGGGGGCTCCTACGAGCAGTACTTC. It is translated as CASSTRASTSGGSYEQYF.

The chain couples TRBV29-1 to TRBJ2-3; no clear D gene. This CDR3 spans 15 amino acids. Germline V gene sequence: CDR1 SQVTM, CDR2 ANQGSEA. Deletions cut 3 bases from V and 4 bases from J, with 17 bases between. CDR3 bases: TGCAGCGTTGATCACTGGACCTCAATTGCAGATACGCAGTATTTT. This codes for CSVDHWTSIADTQYF.

This clonotype has only a few counts. The V and J genes are TRBV29-1 and TRBJ1-2; D remains ambiguous. Trimming pared 4 bases from V and 7 bases from J, leaving 13 bases between. The CDR3 length is 12 residues. The germline V gene has CDR1 SQVTM and CDR2 ANQGSEA. CDR3 DNA: TGCAGCGTTGTCCATGGGAGGCGTGGCTACACCTTC. It codes for CSVVHGRRGYTF.

With respect to this clonotype: Since a much larger clone is just one base distant, this may be a read error. This chain's CDR3 is CASSQDYEQYF. The CDR3 coding sequence is TGTGCCAGCAGCCAAGACTACGAGCAGTACTTC. The genes are TRBV7-2 and TRBJ2-7, with unresolved D. This CDR3 is built from 11 residues. Between the trimmed V and J ends, which lost 5 bases and 3 bases, there was a span of 5 bases. Germline V gives CDR1 SGHTA, CDR2 FQGNSA.

CDR3 region: CASSPGTGSLLNEKLFF. In DNA, the CDR3 is TGTGCCAGCAGCCCCGGAACAGGGAGCCTACTTAATGAAAAACTGTTTTTT. The chain carries TRBV11-3 and TRBJ1-4; D is possibly TRBD1 (6 bases). Per germline, CDR1 SGHNT and CDR2 YENEEA. The length of the CDR3 is 17 residues. V lost 5 bases to trimming and J lost 4 bases, with 20 bases between them.

In its sample, this clonotype was seen many times. V is TRBV3-1 and J is TRBJ2-1; tentative D call: TRBD2 (5 bases). This CDR3 spans 14 amino acids. With 1 base removed from V and 14 bases from J, the gap between germline ends came to 18 bases. CDR1 LGHDT and CDR2 YNNKEL come from the germline V gene (reference sequence). CDR3 region: CASSQAQRREGKFF. In DNA, the CDR3 is TGTGCCAGCAGCCAAGCTCAGCGGAGAGAAGGAAAGTTCTTC.

This clonotype was seen many times. The rearrangement uses TRBV7-3 and TRBJ2-1, with 11 bases lining up with TRBD2. V shed 2 bases and J 4 bases; nucleotides not matched to a gene: 4. The CDR3 consists of 16 residues. Germline loops: CDR1 SGHTA, CDR2 FQGTGA. The CDR3 protein is CASSLVGLAAYNEQFF. The CDR3 DNA follows: TGTGCCAGCAGCTTAGTGGGACTAGCGGCTTACAATGAGCAGTTCTTC.

The rearrangement links TRBV28 to TRBJ2-3; D is unresolved. The V gene lost 7 bases and the J gene lost 4 bases, with 21 bases spanning the gap. CDR3 length equals 16 residues. Germline loops: CDR1 MDHEN, CDR2 SYDVKM. In nucleotides, the CDR3 is TGTGCCAGCACTTCTTCTGTTGGGATTCTGGCAGATACGCAGTATTTT. The encoded protein is CASTSSVGILADTQYF.

As to this clonotype: Since a much larger clone is just one base distant, this may be a read error. The chain links TRBV25-1 to TRBJ2-2; TRBD2 matches 7 bases. CDR1 is MGHDK and CDR2 is SYGVNS in the germline V gene. The CDR3 contains 13 residues. CDR3 bases: TGTGCCGGGGAGGGACGCTATACCGGGGAGCCGTTTTTT. This encodes CAGEGRYTGEPFF.

The rearrangement uses TRBV29-1 and TRBJ2-7, with 7 bases matching TRBD1. The CDR3 covers 15 residues. Germline values: CDR1 SQVTM, CDR2 ANQGSEA. Germline trimming cut 5 bases from V and 0 bases from J; bases unmatched to any gene: 10. The CDR3 nucleotides are TGCAGCGTTTCAGGGACAGAATCGAGCTCCTACGAGCAGTACTTC. Residues: CSVSGTESSSYEQYF.

This clonotype was seen only a few times. This chain connects TRBV28 to TRBJ2-2; the match to TRBD1 covers 7 bases. There are 18 residues in the CDR3. V shed 2 bases and J 4 bases; nucleotides not matched to a gene: 13. CDR1 MDHEN and CDR2 SYDVKM come from the germline V gene. The DNA of the CDR3 is TGTGCCAGCAGTTTACCCCTCGACAGGGCGCGTGGCACCGGGGAGCTGTTTTTT. This encodes CASSLPLDRARGTGELFF.

The chain links TRBV20-1 to TRBJ2-5; a weak D match, TRBD2 (5 bases). Trimming took 6 bases from V and 7 from J, leaving 21 bases between them. Per germline, CDR1 DFQATT and CDR2 SNEGSKA (reference sequence). The CDR3 has 14 residues. In nucleotides, the CDR3 is TGCAGTGCCATTAACGACTACGGGTTTGGGACCCAGTACTTC. Translated, it gives CSAINDYGFGTQYF.

This clonotype was seen ten or more times. The chain has TRBV6-6 and TRBJ1-1, with D perhaps matching TRBD1 (6 bases). CDR1 is MNHNY and CDR2 is SVGAGI in the germline V gene (reference sequence). V was clipped by 6 bases and J by 1 base, with 15 bases between them. This CDR3 is 15 amino acids long. The CDR3 here is CASRKQQGQNTEAFF. CDR3 DNA: TGTGCCAGCAGAAAACAACAGGGACAGAACACTGAAGCTTTCTTT.

This chain joins TRBV7-6 and TRBJ2-3, with no clear D. V gave up 5 bases and J gave up 5 bases, with 14 bases separating them. The CDR3 covers 14 residues. Per germline, CDR1 SGHVS and CDR2 FNYEAQ. The CDR3 region is CASSMTPRVDTQYF. In DNA form, the CDR3 reads TGTGCCAGCAGCATGACTCCACGTGTAGATACGCAGTATTTT.

The rearrangement uses TRBV29-1 and TRBJ2-1; TRBD2 agrees at 9 bases. The length of the CDR3 is 14 residues. The ends lost 7 bases at V and 6 bases at J; junction bases unmatched: 10. Germline assignment: CDR1 SQVTM and CDR2 ANQGSEA. The CDR3 spells CSAKAGTSLNEQFF. In nucleotides, the CDR3 is TGCAGCGCCAAGGCCGGGACTAGCCTCAATGAGCAGTTCTTC.

Ten or more counts support this clonotype. The chain joins TRBV6-2 or TRBV6-3 to TRBJ2-5, with 7 bases lining up with TRBD1. The V segment lost 4 bases and the J segment 1 base; nucleotides outside the gene matches: 3. The CDR3 consists of 14 residues. Germline CDR1 and CDR2: MNHEY and SVGEGT. In nucleotides, the CDR3 is TGTGCCAGCAGTTTAGGGACAGCCCAAGAGACCCAGTACTTC. This gives the protein CASSLGTAQETQYF.

This clonotype was observed a handful of times. The V gene is TRBV6-5, the J gene TRBJ2-7; 9 nucleotides line up with TRBD1. The V gene end was trimmed by 2 bases and the J gene end by 4 bases; junction bases not matched to a gene: 6. The CDR3 sequence is 15 residues long. Germline V lookup: CDR1 MNHEY, CDR2 SVGAGI. The CDR3 loop reads CASSYRDRETYEQYF. In DNA, the CDR3 is TGTGCCAGCAGTTACCGGGACAGGGAAACGTACGAGCAGTACTTC.

On this clonotype itself: A much larger clonotype is one base distant, so this may be a read error. The conserved phenylalanine or tryptophan is not found at the CDR3 terminus, so this likely reflects a read error. V gene TRBV7-6 combines with J gene TRBJ2-7, with 8 bases matching TRBD1. CDR3 length equals 13 residues. Germline lookup yields CDR1 SGHVS and CDR2 FNYEAQ. Trimming took 5 bases from V and 2 from J; bases not matched to a gene: 2. The CDR3, as DNA: TGTGCCAGCAGCCGGGACAGGACCTACGAGCAGTACATC. It translates to CASSRDRTYEQYI.

In its sample, this clonotype was seen a few times. J is TRBJ2-3 and V is TRBV6-5; D perhaps matches TRBD2 (7 bases). Germline CDR1 MNHEY, CDR2 SVGAGI. The CDR3 has 15 amino acids. The V end was cut by 6 bases, the J end by 4 bases, with 17 bases between. This CDR3 reads CASSLGGPRADTQYF. The DNA for the CDR3 is TGTGCCAGCAGCCTCGGGGGGCCCAGGGCAGATACGCAGTATTTT.

This clonotype appeared many times. This chain uses TRBV28 with TRBJ2-7; 8 bases map to TRBD1. There are 14 residues in the CDR3. Germline loops: CDR1 MDHEN, CDR2 SYDVKM. With 2 bases clipped from V and 2 bases from J, the junction kept 2 bases outside the gene matches. The CDR3 DNA reads as TGTGCCAGCAGTTTAGGGACAGGAACCTACGAGCAGTACTTC. Amino acids: CASSLGTGTYEQYF.

The chain employs TRBV29-1 and TRBJ2-1, with 7 bases fitting TRBD2. J was trimmed by 0 bases and V by 5 bases; bases with no gene match: 10. CDR3 length: 16 residues. The V gene's germline CDR1 is SQVTM and CDR2 ANQGSEA. The DNA for the CDR3 is TGCAGCGTTATACCGGGACTACCCAGCTCCTACAATGAGCAGTTCTTC. It specifies CSVIPGLPSSYNEQFF.

This clonotype was seen ten or more times. Here the CDR3 reads CSVDPPLAGLSYGYTF. The DNA of the CDR3 is TGCAGCGTTGACCCTCCTTTAGCGGGACTGTCCTATGGCTACACCTTC. The V call is TRBV29-1, the J call TRBJ1-2, with D perhaps TRBD1 (5 bases). This CDR3 comprises 16 residues. Germline loops: CDR1 SQVTM, CDR2 ANQGSEA. Trimming cost V 3 bases and J 4 bases, with 21 bases left between them.